The 7 T cell receptor beta chains listed next were all sequenced from one sample in a study of spatial heterogeneity in lung cancer. TCRdb reanalysed the 5' RACE reads using MiXCR and keeps one entry per CDR3 protein. The repertoire holds more than 9,000 distinct CDR3 sequences, with approximately 17% as singletons. Time point meaning: sample taken at primary tumor resection. Tumor, nontumor lung or frozen PBMC supplied whole RNA that was sequenced unsorted. The specimen comprised PBMCs, sampled at surgery. The source of these receptors is a male donor with early-stage non-small cell lung cancer.

This chain links TRBV29-1 with TRBJ2-7; D could derive from TRBD1 or TRBD2 (6 bases each). V was pared by 1 base and J by 7 bases, with 17 bases between. The length of the CDR3 is 14 residues. The germline CDR1 and CDR2 sequences are SQVTM and ANQGSEA. The CDR3 loop is CSVEVPGGAGEQYF. CDR3 nucleotide sequence: TGCAGCGTTGAAGTTCCCGGGGGCGCGGGGGAGCAGTACTTC.

This clonotype was seen a handful of times. V usage is TRBV5-1 and J usage is TRBJ2-7; 10 bases line up with TRBD1. The V gene end was trimmed by 4 bases and the J gene end by 2 bases; junction bases not matched to a gene: 3. The CDR3 covers 14 residues. Germline CDR1 is SGHRS and CDR2 is YFSETQ. DNA for the CDR3: TGCGCCAGCAGCGCCGGACAGGGGGCCTACGAGCAGTACTTC. Protein product: CASSAGQGAYEQYF. Combining the CDR3 with reference TRBV5-1 and TRBJ2-7 gives the whole variable domain KAGVTQTPRYLIKTRGQQVTLSCSPISGHRSVSWYQQTPGQGLQFLFEYFSETQRNKGNFPGRFSGRQFSNSRSEMNVSTLELGDSALYLCASSAGQGAYEQYFGPGTRLTVT.

This clonotype was observed at least ten times. This rearrangement joins TRBV18 to TRBJ1-2, with 8 bases fitting TRBD1. V shed 2 bases, J shed 2 bases, and the junction held 7 bases outside the gene matches. Germline V gene data show CDR1 as KGHSH and CDR2 as LQKENI. This CDR3 has 16 residues. CDR3 region: CASSPAPQGANYGYTF. CDR3 DNA sequence: TGTGCCAGCTCACCAGCCCCTCAGGGGGCGAACTATGGCTACACCTTC.

The chain has TRBV29-1 and TRBJ2-7; 8 bases align to TRBD1. The germline V gene encodes CDR1 SQVTM and CDR2 ANQGSEA. The CDR3 sequence is 14 residues long. Losses at the gene ends were 4 bases for V and 2 bases for J; bases not matched to a gene: 7. In nucleotides, the CDR3 is TGCAGCGTTGGGACAGGGACCTTCCCCTACGAGCAGTACTTC. Translation gives CSVGTGTFPYEQYF.

This clonotype was picked up many times. The chain employs TRBV29-1 and TRBJ1-1, with 9 positions matching TRBD1. Unmatched junction bases numbered 5, after V lost 7 bases and J lost 5 bases. This CDR3 has 12 residues. Germline-derived CDR1 and CDR2 are SQVTM and ANQGSEA. The CDR3 bases are TGCAGCGATGGGGACAGGGAAACTGAAGCTTTCTTT. Translation: CSDGDRETEAFF.

With regard to this clonotype: This may stem from a read error, because a much larger clone lies one nucleotide away. The rearrangement joins TRBV28 to TRBJ2-1; D ambiguous. The CDR3 consists of 15 residues. V dropped 0 bases and J dropped 3 bases, with 9 bases sitting between them. Germline-derived CDR1 and CDR2 are MDHEN and SYDVKM. This CDR3 reads CASSLWASFYNEQFF. The CDR3 DNA reads TGTGCCAGCAGTTTATGGGCGAGCTTCTACAATGAGCAGTTCTTC. Using reference TRBV28 and TRBJ2-1 for the parts outside the CDR3, the full variable domain is DVKVTQSSRYLVKRTGEKVFLECVQDMDHENMFWYRQDPGLGLRLIYFSYDVKMKEKGDIPEGYSVSREKKERFSLILESASTNQTSMYLCASSLWASFYNEQFFGPGTRLTVL.

The V call is TRBV3-1, the J call TRBJ2-7; TRBD2 matches at 7 bases. This CDR3 comprises 17 residues. Germline assignment: CDR1 LGHDT and CDR2 YNNKEL (reference sequence). The J segment lost 1 base and the V segment lost 0 bases, leaving 9 bases of the junction unmatched. CDR3 loop: CASSQDMAGGWSYEQYF. DNA for the CDR3: TGTGCCAGCAGCCAAGACATGGCCGGGGGGTGGTCCTACGAGCAGTACTTC.